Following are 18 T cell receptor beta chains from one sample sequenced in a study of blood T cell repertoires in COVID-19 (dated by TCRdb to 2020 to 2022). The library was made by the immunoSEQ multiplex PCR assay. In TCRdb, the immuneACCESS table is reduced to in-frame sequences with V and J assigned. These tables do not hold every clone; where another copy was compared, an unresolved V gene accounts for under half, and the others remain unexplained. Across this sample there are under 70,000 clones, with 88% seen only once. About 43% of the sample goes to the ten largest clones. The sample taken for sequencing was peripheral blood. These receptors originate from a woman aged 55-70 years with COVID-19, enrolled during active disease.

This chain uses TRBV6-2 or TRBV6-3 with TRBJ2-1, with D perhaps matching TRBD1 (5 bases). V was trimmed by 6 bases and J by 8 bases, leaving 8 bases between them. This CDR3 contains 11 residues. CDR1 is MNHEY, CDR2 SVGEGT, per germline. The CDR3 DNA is TGTGCCAGCAGCCTAGGGGATGAGCAGTTCTTC. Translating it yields CASSLGDEQFF.

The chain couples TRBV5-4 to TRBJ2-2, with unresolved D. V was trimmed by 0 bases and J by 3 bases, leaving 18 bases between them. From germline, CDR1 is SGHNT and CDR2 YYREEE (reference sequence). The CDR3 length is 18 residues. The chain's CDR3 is CASSLVRVLGQYTGELFF. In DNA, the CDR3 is TGTGCCAGCAGCTTGGTACGAGTTTTGGGCCAATACACCGGGGAGCTGTTTTTT. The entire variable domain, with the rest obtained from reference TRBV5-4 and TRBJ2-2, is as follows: ETGVTQSPTHLIKTRGQQVTLRCSSQSGHNTVSWYQQALGQGPQFIFQYYREEENGRGNFPPRFSGLQFPNYSSELNVNALELDDSALYLCASSLVRVLGQYTGELFFGEGSRLTVL.

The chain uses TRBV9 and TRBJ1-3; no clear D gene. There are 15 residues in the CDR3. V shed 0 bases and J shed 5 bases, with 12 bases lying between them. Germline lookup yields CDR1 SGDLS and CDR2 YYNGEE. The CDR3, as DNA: TGTGCCAGCAGCGTAGGACGTGTCGGGAGAAACACCATATATTTT. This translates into CASSVGRVGRNTIYF. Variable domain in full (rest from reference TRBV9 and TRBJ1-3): DSGVTQTPKHLITATGQRVTLRCSPRSGDLSVYWYQQSLDQGLQFLIQYYNGEERAKGNILERFSAQQFPDLHSELNLSSLELGDSALYFCASSVGRVGRNTIYFGEGSWLTVV.

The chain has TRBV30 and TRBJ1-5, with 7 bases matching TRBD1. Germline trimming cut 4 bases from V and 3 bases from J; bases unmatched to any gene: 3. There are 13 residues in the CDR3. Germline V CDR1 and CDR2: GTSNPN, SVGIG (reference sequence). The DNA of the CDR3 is TGTGCCTGGACGGGACAGTACAATCAGCCCCAGCATTTT. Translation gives CAWTGQYNQPQHF.

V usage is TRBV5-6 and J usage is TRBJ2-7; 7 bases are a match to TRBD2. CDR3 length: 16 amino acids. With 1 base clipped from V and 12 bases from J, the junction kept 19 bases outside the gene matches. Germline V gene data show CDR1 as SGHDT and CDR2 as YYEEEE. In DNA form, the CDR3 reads TGTGCCAGCAGCTTGACCGCCGGGACTACCCCGTGGAATTTGTACTTC. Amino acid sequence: CASSLTAGTTPWNLYF. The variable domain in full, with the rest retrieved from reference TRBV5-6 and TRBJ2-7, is DAGVTQSPTHLIKTRGQQVTLRCSPKSGHDTVSWYQQALGQGPQFIFQYYEEEERQRGNFPDRFSGHQFPNYSSELNVNALLLGDSALYLCASSLTAGTTPWNLYFGPGTRLTVT.

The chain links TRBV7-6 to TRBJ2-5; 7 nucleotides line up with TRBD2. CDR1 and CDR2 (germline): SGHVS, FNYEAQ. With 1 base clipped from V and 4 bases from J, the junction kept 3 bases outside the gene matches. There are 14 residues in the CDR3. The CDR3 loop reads CASSLEVAGETQYF. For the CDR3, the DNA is TGTGCCAGCAGCTTAGAGGTAGCGGGAGAGACCCAGTACTTC.

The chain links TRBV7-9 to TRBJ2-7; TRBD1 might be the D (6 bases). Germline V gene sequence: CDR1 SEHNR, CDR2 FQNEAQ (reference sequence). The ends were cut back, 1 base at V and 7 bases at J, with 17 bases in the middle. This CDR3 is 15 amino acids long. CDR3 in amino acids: CASSLDSRGRLEQYF. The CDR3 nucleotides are TGTGCCAGCAGCTTAGACTCCAGGGGAAGGTTGGAGCAGTACTTC.

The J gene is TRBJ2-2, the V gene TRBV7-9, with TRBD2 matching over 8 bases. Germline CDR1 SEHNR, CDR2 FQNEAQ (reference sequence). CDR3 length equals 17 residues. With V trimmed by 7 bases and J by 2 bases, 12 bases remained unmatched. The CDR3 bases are TGTGCCAGCACAGGAGGAACTAGCGGAACTAACACCGGGGAGCTGTTTTTT. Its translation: CASTGGTSGTNTGELFF.

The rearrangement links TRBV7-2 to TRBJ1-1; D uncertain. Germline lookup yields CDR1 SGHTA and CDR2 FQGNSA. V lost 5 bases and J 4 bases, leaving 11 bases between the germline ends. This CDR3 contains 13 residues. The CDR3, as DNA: TGTGCCAGCAGCGCCACTCTGTCCACTGAAGCTTTCTTT. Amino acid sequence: CASSATLSTEAFF.

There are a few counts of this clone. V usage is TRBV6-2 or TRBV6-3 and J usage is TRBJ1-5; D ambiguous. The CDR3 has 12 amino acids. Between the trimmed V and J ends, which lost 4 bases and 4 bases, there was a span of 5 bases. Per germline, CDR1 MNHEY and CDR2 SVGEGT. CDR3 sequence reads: CASSFLNQPQHF. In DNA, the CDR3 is TGTGCCAGCAGTTTCCTAAATCAGCCCCAGCATTTT.

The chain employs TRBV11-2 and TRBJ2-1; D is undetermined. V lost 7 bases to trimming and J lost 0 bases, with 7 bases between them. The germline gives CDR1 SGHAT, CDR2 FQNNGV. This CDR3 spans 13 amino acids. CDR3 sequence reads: CASTASSYNEQFF. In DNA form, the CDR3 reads TGTGCCAGCACCGCGAGCTCCTACAATGAGCAGTTCTTC.

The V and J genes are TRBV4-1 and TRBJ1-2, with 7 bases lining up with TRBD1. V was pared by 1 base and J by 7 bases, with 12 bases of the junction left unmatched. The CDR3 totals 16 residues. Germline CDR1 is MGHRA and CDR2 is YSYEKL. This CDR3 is CASSQVRQGWVTGYTF. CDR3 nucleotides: TGCGCCAGCAGCCAAGTTCGACAGGGTTGGGTGACTGGCTACACCTTC.

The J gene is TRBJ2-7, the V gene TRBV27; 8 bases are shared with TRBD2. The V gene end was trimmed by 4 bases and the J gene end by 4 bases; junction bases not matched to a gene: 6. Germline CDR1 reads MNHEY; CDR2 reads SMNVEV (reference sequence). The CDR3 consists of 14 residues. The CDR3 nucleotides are TGTGCCAGCAGTTACGGGGGGGAGGGGTACGAGCAGTACTTC. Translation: CASSYGGEGYEQYF.

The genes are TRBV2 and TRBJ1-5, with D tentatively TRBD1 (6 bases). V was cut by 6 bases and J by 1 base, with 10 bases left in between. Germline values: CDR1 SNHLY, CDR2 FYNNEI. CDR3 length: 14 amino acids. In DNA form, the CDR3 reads TGTGCCAGCAGAGAGGGGGTAAGCAATCAGCCCCAGCATTTT. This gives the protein CASREGVSNQPQHF.

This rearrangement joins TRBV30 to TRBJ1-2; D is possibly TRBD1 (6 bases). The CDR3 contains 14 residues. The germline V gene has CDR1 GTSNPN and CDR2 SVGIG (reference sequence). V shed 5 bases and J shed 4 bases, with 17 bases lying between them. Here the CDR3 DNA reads TGTGCCTGGGGCCACGGGGGGCAGGCCTATGGCTACACCTTC. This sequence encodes CAWGHGGQAYGYTF.

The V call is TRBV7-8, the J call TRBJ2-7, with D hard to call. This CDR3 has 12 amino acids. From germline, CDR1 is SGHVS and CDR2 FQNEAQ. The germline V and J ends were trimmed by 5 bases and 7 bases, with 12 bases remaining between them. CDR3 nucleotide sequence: TGTGCCAGCAGCCTTGATGTCGGGGAGCAGTACTTC. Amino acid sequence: CASSLDVGEQYF. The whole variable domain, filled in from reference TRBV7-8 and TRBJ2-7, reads GAGVSQSPRYKVAKRGQDVALRCDPISGHVSLFWYQQALGQGPEFLTYFQNEAQLDKSGLPSDRFFAERPEGSVSTLKIQRTQQEDSAVYLCASSLDVGEQYFGPGTRLTVT.

The CDR3: CASSLIAMDTEAFF. The CDR3, as DNA: TGTGCCAGCAGTTTGATAGCGATGGACACTGAAGCTTTCTTT. The genes are TRBV28 and TRBJ1-1; D is undetermined. There are 14 residues in the CDR3. Germline CDR1 and CDR2: MDHEN and SYDVKM. V gave up 3 bases and J gave up 3 bases, with 11 bases separating them.

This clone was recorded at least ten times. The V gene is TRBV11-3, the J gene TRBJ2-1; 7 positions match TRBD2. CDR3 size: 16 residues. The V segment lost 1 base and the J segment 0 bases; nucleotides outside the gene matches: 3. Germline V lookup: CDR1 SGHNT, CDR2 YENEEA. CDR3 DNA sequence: TGTGCCAGCAGCTTAGGCGGGAGAGCCTCCTACAATGAGCAGTTCTTC. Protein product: CASSLGGRASYNEQFF.